A single sample gave rise to the 8 T cell receptor beta chains below, sequenced in a study of T-cell reconstitution after alpha-beta-depleted transplantation in children (dated by TCRdb to 2016 to 2017). Library construction relied on PCR. Sequencing was carried out with an Illumina HiSeq 2500. TCR library preparation used molecular barcoding, with unique molecular identifiers applied to normalize quantification of the TCRbeta repertoire. Starting from the raw public reads, TCRdb applied fastp trimming at Q25, assembled clones with MiXCR and retained in-frame beta chains. CDR3 protein sequences are deduplicated, and each keeps its most common genes and DNA. Across this sample there are about 610,000 distinct CDR3 sequences, with roughly a tenth seen only once. In total, the top ten clones hold about 4% of the sample. The sequenced sample was PBMCs from the stem cell graft donor, obtained from the stem cell graft. The receptors were sampled from a human donor who donated a stem cell graft to a child with acute myeloid leukemia.

This clonotype was seen only a few times. This CDR3 reads CASSLLVMYEQYF. The CDR3 coding sequence is TGCGCCAGCAGCTTGTTGGTCATGTACGAGCAGTACTTC. The J gene is TRBJ2-7, the V gene TRBV5-1, with D hard to call. The germline V and J ends were trimmed by 1 base and 4 bases, with 9 bases remaining between them. Germline CDR1 SGHRS, CDR2 YFSETQ. The CDR3 has 13 residues.

This clonotype was seen ten or more times. The chain links TRBV20-1 to TRBJ2-3; perhaps D is TRBD1 or TRBD2 (5 bases each). Germline CDR1 DFQATT, CDR2 SNEGSKA (reference sequence). The CDR3 has 14 residues. Trimming removed 4 bases at V and 4 bases at J, with 15 bases between. The CDR3: CSAMGRSGADTQYF. CDR3 DNA: TGCAGTGCTATGGGACGGTCCGGGGCAGATACGCAGTATTTT.

The sample holds a few counts of this clonotype. CDR3 residues: CASKDEASSVYEQYF. The CDR3 coding sequence is TGTGCCAGCAAAGACGAGGCTTCCAGTGTCTACGAGCAGTACTTC. The chain combines TRBV25-1 with TRBJ2-7; D is unclear. The length of the CDR3 is 15 residues. In germline, CDR1 is MGHDK, CDR2 SYGVNS. The V and J ends lost 7 bases and 3 bases respectively, with 19 bases between them.

This clonotype was picked up a small number of times. The V call is TRBV3-1, the J call TRBJ2-5; 12 bases map to TRBD2. The V segment lost 5 bases and the J segment 2 bases; nucleotides outside the gene matches: 6. Germline-derived CDR1 and CDR2 are LGHDT and YNNKEL (reference sequence). The CDR3 spans 16 residues. In DNA form, the CDR3 reads TGTGCCAGCAGCGCCCGACTAGCGGGAGAACAAGAGACCCAGTACTTC. Protein: CASSARLAGEQETQYF.

The V and J genes are TRBV10-3 and TRBJ2-1; 9 bases map to TRBD2. In germline, CDR1 is ENHRY, CDR2 SYGVKD. The junction had 4 bases not matched to a gene; V was cut back by 0 bases and J by 4 bases. The CDR3 loop spans 16 amino acids. CDR3 loop: CAISESTSGLYNEQFF. Here the CDR3 DNA reads TGTGCCATCAGTGAGTCGACTAGCGGCCTATACAATGAGCAGTTCTTC.

The V gene is TRBV20-1, the J gene TRBJ2-1; 7 bases fit TRBD2. Germline loops: CDR1 DFQATT, CDR2 SNEGSKA (reference sequence). Unmatched junction bases numbered 9, after V lost 4 bases and J lost 3 bases. The CDR3 is 15 residues long. The CDR3 nucleotides are TGCAGTGCTAATTTGGCGGGAGTCAGCTACAATGAGCAGTTCTTC. Its translation: CSANLAGVSYNEQFF.

V gene TRBV6-2 or TRBV6-3 combines with J gene TRBJ2-5; 7 nucleotides agree with TRBD1. The trim removed 5 bases at V and 3 bases at J, leaving 6 bases unmatched. CDR1 MNHEY and CDR2 SVGEGT come from the germline V gene. The CDR3 is made up of 14 amino acids. The chain's CDR3 is CASSADRVKETQYF. As DNA, the CDR3 is TGTGCCAGCAGTGCCGACAGGGTCAAAGAGACCCAGTACTTC.

The chain uses TRBV25-1 and TRBJ2-2; 8 nucleotides agree with TRBD1. This CDR3 comprises 13 residues. V was pared by 10 bases and J by 4 bases, with 5 bases of the junction left unmatched. The germline V gene has CDR1 MGHDK and CDR2 SYGVNS. The DNA of the CDR3 is TGTGCCACAGGGGGCCTCGGCACCGGGGAGCTGTTTTTT. This encodes CATGGLGTGELFF.